These 3 T cell receptor beta chains were sequenced from one sample in a study of cytomegalovirus exposure and HLA in healthy donors. TCRdb's copy holds only in-frame clones and misses some; the assay was immunoSEQ multiplex PCR. Found here are about 280,000 clones, over 75% of them singletons; the top ten hold about 0.99%. What was sequenced was PBMCs. These receptors were obtained from a woman aged 18-29 years in good health and CMV-seronegative.

The J gene is TRBJ2-1, the V gene TRBV6-5; 8 bases map to TRBD2. This CDR3 comprises 13 residues. The germline V gene has CDR1 MNHEY and CDR2 SVGAGI. Trimming at V came to 8 bases and at J to 7 bases, leaving 7 bases not matched to a gene. The CDR3 region is CASGSSGLNEQFF. In DNA form, the CDR3 reads TGTGCCAGCGGTTCTAGCGGGCTAAATGAGCAGTTCTTC.

The chain is built from TRBV27 and TRBJ1-4; no definite D call. Germline lookup yields CDR1 MNHEY and CDR2 SMNVEV (reference sequence). V lost 2 bases to trimming and J lost 8 bases, with 12 bases between them. This CDR3 has 14 amino acids. CDR3: CASSLGAGREKLFF. The DNA of the CDR3 is TGTGCCAGCAGTTTAGGAGCCGGTCGCGAAAAACTGTTTTTT.

This chain connects TRBV27 to TRBJ1-1; the D gene is possibly TRBD1 (5 bases). V lost 3 bases and J 5 bases, leaving 13 bases between the germline ends. Germline assignment: CDR1 MNHEY and CDR2 SMNVEV (reference sequence). The CDR3 has 14 residues. This chain's CDR3 is CASSLGGEVTEAFF. The CDR3 DNA reads as TGTGCCAGCAGTTTGGGAGGGGAGGTTACTGAAGCTTTCTTT.